This TCR beta chain was sequenced in a study of response to subunit inactivated influenza vaccine. Whole-study findings and limits: It was suggested by the authors that few new T cells are recruited by each seasonal influenza vaccination.

TCRdb re-analysed the RT-PCR reads in MiXCR, keeping a single row per CDR3 protein. In the table there are over 300,000 distinct CDR3 sequences, about a fifth of which are singletons. For this clonotype: The antigen is not known. Since a much larger clone is just one base distant, this may be a read error.

The CDR3 is 15 residues long. Germline V gene sequence: CDR1 MNHEY, CDR2 SMNVEV (reference sequence). The V call is TRBV27, the J call TRBJ1-4, with no clear D. Source: PBMCs from blood, taken less than 22 months after vaccination. The sequence was obtained from a man between 50 and 75 years old who received an inactivated influenza vaccine. CDR3 nucleotides: TGTGCCAGCAGTTTAGACGGGAATTATAATGGAAAACTGTTTTTT. This gives the protein CASSLDGNYNGKLFF.